This T cell receptor (beta chain) came from a study of vaccination and CD4 T cells after COVID-19. Looked up from germline, CDR1 is DFQATT and CDR2 is SNEGSKA (reference sequence). With V trimmed by 6 bases and J by 0 bases, 5 bases remained unmatched. The CDR3 covers 14 residues. This clonotype was seen more than once but under ten times. Its target is unknown. Indicated time point: late sampling 161 to 241 days after vaccination in three convalescent patients. Treatment given: roughly 11-day PBMC culture with coronavirus spike peptide pools or control peptides (ViraFEST assay). Once obtained from cultured CD4+ T cells, the DNA was sequenced using the Oncomine TCR Beta short-read assay. In TCRdb, the PCR reads were re-called with MiXCR into one record per CDR3 protein. The data show about 17,000 distinct CDR3 sequences, about 48% seen once.

The rearrangement joins TRBV20-1 to TRBJ1-5, with 7 bases aligning to TRBD1. The receptor was isolated from a human donor who had recovered from COVID-19. Sequenced here: CD4+ T cells from blood, cultured in vitro, sampled about 7 months after SARS-CoV-2 vaccination. CDR3 region: CSAADRHSNQPQHF. CDR3 in DNA: TGCAGTGCCGCGGACAGGCATAGCAATCAGCCCCAGCATTTT.